This T cell receptor (beta chain) was sequenced for a study of T cell responses to AZD1222 COVID-19 vaccine. CDR1 and CDR2 from the germline V gene are MNHEY and SMNVEV (reference sequence). CDR3 length: 17 residues. Trimming took off 0 bases at V and 3 bases at J, with 15 bases between the two ends. As for this clone: Its matching antigen is unknown.

Data came from immunoSEQ multiplex PCR; TCRdb stores just in-frame clones and leaves some out. The repertoire has just under 55,000 clones, around 90% of them found once; the top ten carry around 3.9%. General study findings and limits: Across the whole spike, CD4 TCRs peaked at regions 160-218 and 743-854. It was only after the peak T cell response that any repertoires were sampled.

The sequence came from an adult in good health. The sequences come from peripheral blood, collected on day 0 of AZD1222 vaccination. This rearrangement joins TRBV27 to TRBJ1-5; D gene ambiguous. CDR3 sequence: CASSLSRTAIYNQPQHF. Written as DNA, the CDR3 is TGTGCCAGCAGTTTATCGAGAACTGCTATATACAATCAGCCCCAGCATTTT.